This T cell receptor beta chain was captured in a study of brain T cells in children with intractable seizures. The ends lost 6 bases at V and 2 bases at J; junction bases unmatched: 7. CDR3 length: 14 amino acids. The germline gives CDR1 MRHNA, CDR2 SNTAGT. Study-wide findings and caveats: Viral specificity was inferred only from CDR3 similarity; HCMV serostatus was unknown.

At least one anti-epileptic drug was given before surgery. Note on this clone: Its matching antigen is unknown.

Profiling relied on immunoSEQ multiplex PCR, and the TCRdb table lists in-frame clones only, not all of them. This table holds 60,000 to 65,000 clones, 90% to 96% found once. The input for sequencing was peripheral blood, taken at surgery. This receptor was taken from a boy less than two years old with focal cortical dysplasia and intractable seizures. The V and J genes are TRBV6-4 and TRBJ2-7; 7 bases are a match to TRBD1. The CDR3 region is CASRTGLPTYEQYF. The CDR3 nucleotides are TGTGCCAGCAGGACAGGGCTACCCACCTACGAGCAGTACTTC.